The next 5 T cell receptor beta chains were all read from a single sample in a study of early T cells in non-severe SARS-CoV-2 infection. TCRdb re-called the 5' RACE reads with MiXCR, one entry per CDR3 protein. There are tens of thousands of distinct CDR3 sequences in the sample; 5.5% to 7.5% occur only once, and less than 9.5% lies in the top ten. Sequencing used whole blood. Every receptor here comes from an adult who was a healthcare worker with PCR-confirmed SARS-CoV-2 infection or an uninfected control (not recorded which).

The rearrangement links TRBV10-3 to TRBJ2-1, with 7 bases aligning to TRBD1. Germline V gene sequence: CDR1 ENHRY, CDR2 SYGVKD. Trimming at V came to 6 bases and at J to 1 base, leaving 3 bases not matched to a gene. The CDR3 covers 14 residues. CDR3 in DNA: TGTGCCATCAGAAGACAGGGATCCTACAATGAGCAGTTCTTC. It specifies CAIRRQGSYNEQFF.

In its sample, this clonotype was seen a few times. The rearrangement joins TRBV18 to TRBJ1-1; D might be TRBD1 (6 bases). V was trimmed by 0 bases and J by 10 bases, leaving 18 bases between them. Germline CDR1 reads KGHSH; CDR2 reads LQKENI. The CDR3 is 15 residues long. CDR3 in amino acids: CASSPPNREQTGAFF. The CDR3 nucleotides are TGTGCCAGCTCACCACCCAACAGGGAGCAAACCGGAGCTTTCTTT.

This clonotype was detected only a few times. The rearrangement links TRBV2 to TRBJ2-4; D call uncertain. From germline, CDR1 is SNHLY and CDR2 FYNNEI. V lost 2 bases and J 8 bases, leaving 7 bases between the germline ends. The CDR3 is made up of 12 amino acids. CDR3 residues: CASSESSDIQYF. CDR3 DNA: TGTGCCAGCAGTGAATCAAGTGACATTCAGTACTTC.

The V and J genes are TRBV3-1 and TRBJ2-3; no firm D call. V was cut by 3 bases and J by 1 base, with 14 bases left in between. The CDR3 totals 16 residues. Germline V gene data show CDR1 as LGHDT and CDR2 as YNNKEL (reference sequence). CDR3 nucleotides: TGTGCCAGCAGCCACGGTGAGGTCTGGGGCACAGATACGCAGTATTTT. This translates into CASSHGEVWGTDTQYF.

This clonotype was seen a few times. This chain joins TRBV7-9 and TRBJ2-7; D remains unclear. Germline CDR1 SEHNR, CDR2 FQNEAQ (reference sequence). Trimming pared 5 bases from V and 4 bases from J, leaving 12 bases between. This CDR3 is built from 13 residues. The CDR3 bases are TGTGCCAGCAGCCTCATGGAACCTTACGAGCAGTACTTC. Translated, it gives CASSLMEPYEQYF. The complete variable domain, with remaining parts taken from reference TRBV7-9 and TRBJ2-7, reads DTGVSQNPRHKITKRGQNVTFRCDPISEHNRLYWYRQTLGQGPEFLTYFQNEAQLEKSRLLSDRFSAERPKGSFSTLEIQRTEQGDSAMYLCASSLMEPYEQYFGPGTRLTVT.